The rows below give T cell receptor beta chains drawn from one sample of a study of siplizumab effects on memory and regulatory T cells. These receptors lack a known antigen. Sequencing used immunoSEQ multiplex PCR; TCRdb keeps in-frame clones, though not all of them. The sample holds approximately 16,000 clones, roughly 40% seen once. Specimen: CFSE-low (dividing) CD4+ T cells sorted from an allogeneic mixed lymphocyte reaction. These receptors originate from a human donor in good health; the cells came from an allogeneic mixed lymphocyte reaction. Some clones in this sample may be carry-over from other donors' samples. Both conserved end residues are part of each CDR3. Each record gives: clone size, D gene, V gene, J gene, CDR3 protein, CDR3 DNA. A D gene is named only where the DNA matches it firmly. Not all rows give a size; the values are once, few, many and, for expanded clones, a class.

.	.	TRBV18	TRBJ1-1	CASSPRSTTNTEAFF	TGTGCCAGCTCACCAAGAAGTACAACCAACACTGAAGCTTTCTTT
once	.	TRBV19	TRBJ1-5	CASSMGVSNQPQHF	TGTGCCAGTAGTATGGGGGTTTCCAATCAGCCCCAGCATTTT
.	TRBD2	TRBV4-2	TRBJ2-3	CASSQSGLAASTDTQYF	TGTGCCAGCAGCCAATCGGGACTAGCGGCGAGCACAGATACGCAGTATTTT
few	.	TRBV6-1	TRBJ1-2	CASSETSNGYTF	TGTGCCAGCAGTGAAACGTCCAATGGCTACACCTTC
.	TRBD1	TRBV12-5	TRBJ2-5	CASGPGTGVNTETQYF	TGTGCTAGTGGTCCCGGGACAGGGGTGAATACGGAGACCCAGTACTTC
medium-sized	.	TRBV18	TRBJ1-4	CASSPTSTNEKLFF	TGTGCCAGCTCCCCGACTTCAACTAATGAAAAACTGTTTTTT
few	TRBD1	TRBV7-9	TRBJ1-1	CASSVQTGINTEAFF	TGTGCCAGCAGCGTACAGACAGGGATTAACACTGAAGCTTTCTTT
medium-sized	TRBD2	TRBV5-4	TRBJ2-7	CASSLGAGRAYEQYF	TGTGCCAGCAGCTTGGGTGCCGGGAGGGCCTACGAGCAGTACTTC
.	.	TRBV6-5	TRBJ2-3	CASSYGGRSTDTQYF	TGTGCCAGCAGTTACGGGGGAAGAAGCACAGATACGCAGTATTTT
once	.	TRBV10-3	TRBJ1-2	CAISTGGAGQDGYTF	TGTGCCATCAGTACCGGGGGCGCGGGTCAGGATGGCTACACCTTC
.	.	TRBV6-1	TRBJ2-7	CASQEDGTPFREQYF	TGTGCCAGTCAAGAGGACGGGACGCCGTTTAGGGAGCAGTACTTC
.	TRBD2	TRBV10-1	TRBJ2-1	CASSDPRLAGTDEQFF	TGCGCCAGCAGTGACCCAAGACTAGCGGGGACGGATGAGCAGTTCTTC
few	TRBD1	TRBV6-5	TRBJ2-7	CASSTAGTGTYEQYF	TGTGCCAGCAGTACCGCCGGGACAGGAACCTACGAGCAGTACTTC
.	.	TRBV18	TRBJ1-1	CASSPAGLGYGTTEAFF	TGTGCCAGCTCACCGGCAGGATTGGGATATGGGACCACTGAAGCTTTCTTT
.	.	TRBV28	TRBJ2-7	CASSSVVRVGLIYEQYF	TGTGCCAGCAGTTCCGTCGTCCGAGTGGGCCTTATCTACGAGCAGTACTTC
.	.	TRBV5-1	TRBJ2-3	CASSLAGSTSGTDTQYF	TGCGCCAGCAGCTTGGCCGGCTCCACTTCTGGCACAGATACGCAGTATTTT
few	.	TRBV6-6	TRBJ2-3	CASKGPGASTDTQYF	TGTGCCAGCAAAGGGCCTGGAGCTAGCACAGATACGCAGTATTTT